The clone carrying this TCR beta chain appeared a few times. Its antigen is as yet unknown. The data stem from a study of T-cell memory formation after mild COVID-19. The J segment lost 5 bases and the V segment lost 4 bases, leaving 10 bases of the junction unmatched. Germline assignment: CDR1 SQVTM and CDR2 ANQGSEA. This CDR3 is 15 amino acids long. Study-wide findings and caveats: Whereas later expanders leaned CD4+, clones contracting day 15 to 85 showed a balanced CD4/CD8 makeup.

TCRdb re-called the 5' RACE reads through MiXCR, storing one row per CDR3 protein. This sample carries 450,000 to 650,000 distinct CDR3 sequences, roughly 20% of them seen once, and the ten largest clones take around 7.7%. The sequence was collected from an adult woman who had mild COVID-19 (a few samples of this study predate the infection). Cell type and time point are not known. The sample consisted of PBMCs or a T cell subset sorted from them (not recorded which). This sequence joins TRBV29-1 and TRBJ2-5, with TRBD1 matching 10 bases. CDR3 bases: TGCAGCGTTGCCCCGGGGGACAGGGGACGGGAGACCCAGTACTTC. It is translated as CSVAPGDRGRETQYF.